This TCR beta chain was recovered during a study of CDR3 diversity in severe acne. As regards this clonotype: At one of its ends the junction is not consistent with the germline gene, which may arise from a read error.

TCRdb passed the PCR reads through MiXCR, listing each CDR3 protein once. The sample records about 90,000 distinct CDR3 sequences, about 48% being singletons. Germline V gene data show CDR1 as MRHNA and CDR2 as SNTAGT. The CDR3 is 14 amino acids. The V gene is TRBV6-4, the J gene TRBJ1-6; 8 bases match TRBD1. Sequencing input: blood. The receptor was isolated from a male donor in good health, serving as a control. The CDR3, as DNA: TGTGCTAGCAGTCCGGGACAGGATAGTTCACCCCTCTACTTT. Translating gives CASSPGQDSSPLYF.